This TCR beta chain was sequenced in a study of early T cells in non-severe SARS-CoV-2 infection (dated by TCRdb to 2020 to 2022). Looking at the study overall: Bulk RNA from unsorted whole blood was used for TCR sequencing, so alpha and beta chains could not be paired.

A case-control design nested within a healthcare worker cohort in London, UK, was used, with weekly nasopharyngeal swab PCR tests and blood sampling performed. Healthcare workers were recruited during the week of the UK lockdown, between 23 and 31 March 2020, and followed weekly for up to about 15 weeks. Preparation of the library involved 5' RACE. TCRdb records NextSeq 500 as the sequencer. Unique molecular identifiers were attached to individual cDNA molecules in the TCR library protocol so that sequencing error and PCR bias could be corrected. TCR alpha and beta chains were both sequenced, and the abundances of alpha and beta sequences in each sample were closely correlated with each other. For the original study's pipeline: Decombinator V4 was used to perform V gene, J gene and CDR3 annotation of TCR sequences. Expanded TCRs were defined as changing significantly between any two time points under a Poisson model with p below 0.0001. TCR abundances were normalised to the total number of TCRs sequenced per sample and were expressed as counts per million. VDJdb, accessed on 1 November 2021, was searched for TCRs annotated for CMV, EBV and SARS-CoV-2, and TCRs annotated for more than one antigen were excluded. Using fastp at Q25 and MiXCR, TCRdb reprocessed the public reads and kept productive beta chains. Each record represents a unique CDR3 protein, reported with the most common genes and DNA among its rows. These V and J calls derive from TCRdb rather than the authors' analysis. This sample has approximately 69,000 distinct CDR3 sequences in its table, and about 12% of those were observed once. 3.9% of the sample rests with the top ten.

In its sample, this clonotype was seen many times. Its binding antigen is unknown. The record has no base qualities; no much larger clone is one base away. Results and caveats for the whole study, not just this receptor: VDJdb matching was skewed toward anti-spike CD8 responses and likely underestimated virus-specific expansions by missing private and CD4 specificities.

The sample consisted of whole blood. The sequence derives from an adult who was a healthcare worker with PCR-confirmed SARS-CoV-2 infection or an uninfected control (not recorded which).

CDR3 region: CASSLRDRVDEQYF. At the DNA level, the sequence is TGTGCCAGCAGCTTACGGGACAGGGTGGACGAGCAGTACTTC. The chain employs TRBV13 and TRBJ2-7, with 9 bases matching TRBD1. From the cysteine through the phenylalanine, the CDR3 covers 14 amino acids. The only DNA kept is the CDR3, 42 bases in frame from the first base. As encoded in the germline V gene (reference sequence), CDR1 is PRHDT while CDR2 is FYEKMQ. Compared with germline, V lacks 2 bases and J lacks 5 bases; bases without a gene match: 4.